These T cell receptor beta chains were read from a single sample in a study of radiotherapy plus CTLA-4 blockade in lung cancer. Sequencing used immunoSEQ multiplex PCR; TCRdb keeps in-frame clones, though not all of them. The table has about 76,000 clones, 60% to 85% seen once. The sequenced sample was peripheral blood, obtained from a patient treated with radiotherapy plus ipilimumab. Receptors were obtained from a human donor with non-small cell lung cancer whose response to radiotherapy plus ipilimumab could not be evaluated. Some clones in this sample may be carry-over from other donors' samples. Each CDR3 is given without its conserved first and last residue. The D gene is left open where the match is weak. The listing skips clone size in some rows; elsewhere it reads once, few, many or a size class.

v_call	clone_size	d_call	j_call	cdr3_aa
TRBV7-2	-	TRBD2	TRBJ2-1	ASSLAGGRSYNEQF
TRBV5-8	-	TRBD1	TRBJ1-3	ASSLGQGGNTIY
TRBV2	-	TRBD1	TRBJ1-3	ASRGEQGPISGNTIY
TRBV28	-	TRBD1	TRBJ1-2	ASTSLGQAWSYGYT
TRBV28	-	-	TRBJ1-5	ASSLWRQSNQPQH
TRBV5-1	-	TRBD2	TRBJ2-1	ASSLAGGPNEQF
TRBV6-5	-	TRBD1	TRBJ1-2	ASRQGRYGYT
TRBV7-3	-	-	TRBJ1-3	ASSFRGEGPGGNTIY
TRBV27	-	-	TRBJ1-1	ASMVGAGDTEAF
TRBV2	-	-	TRBJ2-4	ASSEAGGLAKNIQY
TRBV9	-	-	TRBJ2-7	ASSLGESFSYEQY
TRBV4-3	few	TRBD1	TRBJ2-1	ASSQNSRDRGRAEQF
TRBV15	-	TRBD1	TRBJ1-2	ATSRADRNYGYT
TRBV7-2	-	TRBD1	TRBJ1-5	ASSLGTGWNQPQH
TRBV28	-	-	TRBJ2-7	ASSLVYAGIPYEQY
TRBV19	-	-	TRBJ2-3	ASSTVTDTQY
TRBV5-5	-	TRBD1	TRBJ2-2	ASSLGQGYTGELF
TRBV5-1	-	TRBD2	TRBJ2-1	ASSLGRGGVLGRYNEQF